This T cell receptor beta chain originates from a study of IL-17A CD8 T cells in psoriatic arthritis synovium. Turning to the overall study: The study aimed to define the phenotype, molecular profile and function of synovial IL-17A+CD8+ T cells in psoriatic arthritis pathogenesis. Points the paper makes about the study in general: Although some individual clones took up over 4.5% of the repertoire, most synovial CD8+ subsets stayed polyclonal. Only a few patients were included in the TCR sequencing, a limited sample size that the authors acknowledged. In psoriatic arthritis, TCRbeta sequencing revealed that synovial Tc17 cells were polyclonal (median clonality 0.08). In a couple of patients, many Tc17 clones were shared with the synovial Tc1 population, giving Morisita overlap indices above 0.75. Cells were obtained from synovial fluid rather than synovial tissue, because no psoriatic arthritis synovial tissue samples were available.

This clone is deemed large (0.1 to 1%). Its target antigen remains unknown. No clone much larger than this one lies a single base away; base qualities are absent. CD3+ T cells, isolated magnetically, got roughly 1.4 hours of stimulation with PMA and ionomycin and were then labeled using IL-17A and IFNgamma cytokine secretion assays. Synovial fluid effusions were drawn from actively inflamed joints of patients with psoriatic arthritis. For each patient, synovial fluid served as the source from which three memory CD8+ T cell populations were isolated by sorting: Tc1 cells (IL-17A-IFNgamma+), Tc17 cells (IL-17A+) and the bulk memory fraction, allowing their TCR repertoires to be compared. Psoriatic arthritis patients met the Classification of Psoriatic Arthritis Study Group (CASPAR) criteria. Cells secreting cytokines were also stained with a viability dye and with anti-CD3, CD8, CD14 and CD4 antibodies, then sorted on a BD FACSAria. In a few patients with psoriatic arthritis, sorted CD8+ T cell subsets from synovial fluid were put through TCRbeta sequencing. Synovial fluid mononuclear cells were isolated using Lymphoprep and were cryopreserved in liquid nitrogen prior to use. Cryopreservation medium contained around 46% fetal calf serum and approximately 9.4% dimethyl sulfoxide.

For CDR1 and CDR2, the germline V gene lists MNHEY and SVGAGI. V was cut back by 5 bases and J by 2 bases, leaving a gap of 13 bases between them. The CDR3, from cysteine to phenylalanine, totals 14 residues. This entry keeps only the CDR3 DNA: 42 bases, framed from base 1. After DNA extraction (Qiagen), TCRbeta V-D-J rearrangements underwent bias-controlled amplification and then high-throughput sequencing (immunoSEQ; Adaptive Biotech). Per the original workflow: Productive sequences were analyzed at sequence level using the immunoSEQ Analyzer platform. Clonality was calculated as 1 minus Pielou's evenness, with values ranging from 0 (highly polyclonal) to 1 (monoclonal). How much repertoires overlapped between subsets was quantified with the Morisita index, which goes from 0 (no similarity) to 1 (complete similarity). Here the immuneACCESS table is served through TCRdb, limited to in-frame sequences with V and J called. Missing clones are a known gap in these copies; in checked studies unresolved V genes cover under half, and the rest lacks a known reason. V, J and clone size are taken as reported in that table, and D and trimming were inferred from the DNA itself. Counted in this sample were approximately 2,000 clones; roughly three quarters of them appeared once. The ten largest make up approximately 13% of the sample.

This receptor was identified in a human donor with psoriatic arthritis. Sequencing was done on a sample of IL-17A+ (IFN-gamma+/-) memory CD8+ T cells from synovial fluid. The sample's cell subset or site, from its label and the paper: IL-17A+IFNgamma+/- memory CD8+ (Tc17) cells. Recombination connected TRBV6-5 to TRBJ2-7; the D gene is tentatively TRBD1 or TRBD2, each matching 5 bases. The bases read TGTGCCAGCAGTAAGTGGGACGGTCCCTACGAGCAGTACTTC. It codes for CASSKWDGPYEQYF.